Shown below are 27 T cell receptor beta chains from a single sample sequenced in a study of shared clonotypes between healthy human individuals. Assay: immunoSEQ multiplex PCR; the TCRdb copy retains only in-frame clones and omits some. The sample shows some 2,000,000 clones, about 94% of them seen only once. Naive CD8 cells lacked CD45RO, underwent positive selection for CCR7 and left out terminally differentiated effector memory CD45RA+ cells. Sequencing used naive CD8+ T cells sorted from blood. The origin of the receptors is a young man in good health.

CDR3 bases: TGTGCCAGCAGCTGGGCGGGGGGAGGTGAGCAGTTCTTC. It codes for CASSWAGGGEQFF. V gene TRBV5-4 combines with J gene TRBJ2-1; 8 nucleotides match TRBD2. The ends lost 3 bases at V and 9 bases at J; junction bases unmatched: 5. The germline V gene encodes CDR1 SGHNT and CDR2 YYREEE (reference sequence). The CDR3 length is 13 residues.

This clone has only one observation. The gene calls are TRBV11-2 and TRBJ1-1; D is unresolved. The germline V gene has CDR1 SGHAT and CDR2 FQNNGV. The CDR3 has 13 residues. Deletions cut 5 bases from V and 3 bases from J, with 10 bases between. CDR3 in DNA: TGTGCCAGCAGCCTCCGCCGGTACACTGAAGCTTTCTTT. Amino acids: CASSLRRYTEAFF.

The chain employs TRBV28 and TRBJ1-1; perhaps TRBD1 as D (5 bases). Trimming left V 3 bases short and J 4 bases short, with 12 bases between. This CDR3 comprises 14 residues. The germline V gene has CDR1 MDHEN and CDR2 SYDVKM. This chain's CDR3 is CASSLAGGSTEAFF. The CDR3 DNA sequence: TGTGCCAGCAGTTTGGCGGGGGGGAGCACTGAAGCTTTCTTT.

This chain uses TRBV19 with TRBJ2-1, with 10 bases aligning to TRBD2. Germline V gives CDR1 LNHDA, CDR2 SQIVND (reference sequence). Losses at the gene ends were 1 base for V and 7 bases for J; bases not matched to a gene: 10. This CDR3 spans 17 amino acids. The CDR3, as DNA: TGTGCCAGTAGTATAGGGCTAGCGGGGGCCCTACCTAATGAGCAGTTCTTC. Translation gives CASSIGLAGALPNEQFF.

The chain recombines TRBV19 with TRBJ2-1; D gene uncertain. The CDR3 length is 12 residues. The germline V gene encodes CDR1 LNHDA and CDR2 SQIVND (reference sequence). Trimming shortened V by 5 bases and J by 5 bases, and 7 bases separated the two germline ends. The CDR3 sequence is CASSQKHNEQFF. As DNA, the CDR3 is TGTGCCAGTAGTCAAAAGCACAATGAGCAGTTCTTC.

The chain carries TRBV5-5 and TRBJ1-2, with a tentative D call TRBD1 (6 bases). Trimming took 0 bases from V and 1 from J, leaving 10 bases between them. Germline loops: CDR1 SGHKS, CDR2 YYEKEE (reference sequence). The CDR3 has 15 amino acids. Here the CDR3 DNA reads TGTGCCAGCAGCTTGGTCACAGGGAGTAACTATGGCTACACCTTC. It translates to CASSLVTGSNYGYTF.

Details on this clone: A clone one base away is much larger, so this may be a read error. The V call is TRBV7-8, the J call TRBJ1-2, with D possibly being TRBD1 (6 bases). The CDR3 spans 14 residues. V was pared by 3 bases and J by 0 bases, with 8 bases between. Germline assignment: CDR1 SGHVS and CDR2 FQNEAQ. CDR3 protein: CASSFEGANYGYTF. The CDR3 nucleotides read TGTGCCAGCAGCTTCGAGGGGGCTAACTATGGCTACACCTTC.

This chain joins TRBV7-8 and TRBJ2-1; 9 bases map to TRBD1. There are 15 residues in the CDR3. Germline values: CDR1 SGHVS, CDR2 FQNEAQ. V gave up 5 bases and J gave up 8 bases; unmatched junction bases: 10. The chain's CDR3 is CASSRRDRASYEQFF. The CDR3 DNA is TGTGCCAGCAGCAGGCGGGACAGGGCGAGTTATGAGCAGTTCTTC.

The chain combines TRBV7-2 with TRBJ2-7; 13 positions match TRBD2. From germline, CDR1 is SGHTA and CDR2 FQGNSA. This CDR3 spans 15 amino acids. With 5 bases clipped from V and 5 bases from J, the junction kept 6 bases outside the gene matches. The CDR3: CASSMGTSGVNEQYF. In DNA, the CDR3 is TGTGCCAGCAGCATGGGGACTAGCGGGGTGAACGAGCAGTACTTC.

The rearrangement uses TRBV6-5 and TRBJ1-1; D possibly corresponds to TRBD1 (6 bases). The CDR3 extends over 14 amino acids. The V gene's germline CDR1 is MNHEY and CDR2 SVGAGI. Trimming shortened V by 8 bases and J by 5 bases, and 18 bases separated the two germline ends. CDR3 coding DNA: TGTGCCAGCGGGTACAGGGAAGGAAGGACTGAAGCTTTCTTT. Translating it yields CASGYREGRTEAFF.

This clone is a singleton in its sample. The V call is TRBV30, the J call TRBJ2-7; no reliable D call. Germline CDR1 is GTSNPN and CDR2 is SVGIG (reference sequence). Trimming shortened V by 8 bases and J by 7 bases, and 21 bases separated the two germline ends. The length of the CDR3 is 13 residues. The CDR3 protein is CAREDPLMGEQYF. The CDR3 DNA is TGTGCCCGTGAGGACCCTCTTATGGGGGAGCAGTACTTC.

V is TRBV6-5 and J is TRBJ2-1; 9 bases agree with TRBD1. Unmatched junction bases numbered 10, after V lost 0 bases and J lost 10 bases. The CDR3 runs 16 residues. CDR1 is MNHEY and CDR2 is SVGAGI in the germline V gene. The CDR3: CASSYSTGGSAGEQFF. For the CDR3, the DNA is TGTGCCAGCAGTTACTCCACAGGGGGCTCAGCGGGAGAGCAGTTCTTC.

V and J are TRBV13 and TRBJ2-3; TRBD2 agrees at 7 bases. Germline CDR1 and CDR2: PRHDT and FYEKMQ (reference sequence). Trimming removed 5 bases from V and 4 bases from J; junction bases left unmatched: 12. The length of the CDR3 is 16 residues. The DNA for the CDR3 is TGTGCCAGCAGCGGCAGACTAGCTTTAGTCCCAGATACGCAGTATTTT. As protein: CASSGRLALVPDTQYF.

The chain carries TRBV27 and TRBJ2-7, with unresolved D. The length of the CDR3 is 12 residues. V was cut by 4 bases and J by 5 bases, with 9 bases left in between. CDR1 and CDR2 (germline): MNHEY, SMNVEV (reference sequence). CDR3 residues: CASSSPVNEQYF. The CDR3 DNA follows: TGTGCCAGCAGTTCCCCCGTGAACGAGCAGTACTTC.

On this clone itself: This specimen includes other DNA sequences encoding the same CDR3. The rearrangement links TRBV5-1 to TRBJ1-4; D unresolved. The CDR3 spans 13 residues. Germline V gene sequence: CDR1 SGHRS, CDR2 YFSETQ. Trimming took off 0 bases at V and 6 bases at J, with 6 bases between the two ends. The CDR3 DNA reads TGCGCCAGCAGCTTGGTTGGGGATGAAAAACTGTTTTTT. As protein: CASSLVGDEKLFF.

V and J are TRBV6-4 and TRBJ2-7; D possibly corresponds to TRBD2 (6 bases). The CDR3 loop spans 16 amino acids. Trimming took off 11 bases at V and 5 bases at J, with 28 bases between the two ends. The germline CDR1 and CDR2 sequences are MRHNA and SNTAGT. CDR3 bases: TGTGCCTCACAAACCAACTTCCCCGGAGTAGCGGACGAGCAGTACTTC. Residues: CASQTNFPGVADEQYF.

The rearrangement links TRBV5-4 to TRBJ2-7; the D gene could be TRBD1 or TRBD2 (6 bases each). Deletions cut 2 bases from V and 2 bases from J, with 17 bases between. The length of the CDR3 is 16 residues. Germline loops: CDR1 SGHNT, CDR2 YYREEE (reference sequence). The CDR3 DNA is TGTGCCAGCAGCTTTAAACCTCAGGAGGGGGCCTACGAGCAGTACTTC. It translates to CASSFKPQEGAYEQYF.

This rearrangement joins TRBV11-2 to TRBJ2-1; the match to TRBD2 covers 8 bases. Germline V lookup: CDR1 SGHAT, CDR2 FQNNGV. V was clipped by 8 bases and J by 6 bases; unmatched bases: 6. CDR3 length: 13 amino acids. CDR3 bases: TGTGCCAGCCGGGCTAGCGGGCGCAATGAGCAGTTCTTC. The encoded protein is CASRASGRNEQFF.

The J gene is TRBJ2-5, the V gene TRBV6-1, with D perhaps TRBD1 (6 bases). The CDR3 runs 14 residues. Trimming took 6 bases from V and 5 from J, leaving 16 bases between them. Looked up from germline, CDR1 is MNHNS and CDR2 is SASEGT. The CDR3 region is CASRAGTPSETQYF. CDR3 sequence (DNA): TGTGCCAGCAGGGCCGGGACACCCTCGGAGACCCAGTACTTC.

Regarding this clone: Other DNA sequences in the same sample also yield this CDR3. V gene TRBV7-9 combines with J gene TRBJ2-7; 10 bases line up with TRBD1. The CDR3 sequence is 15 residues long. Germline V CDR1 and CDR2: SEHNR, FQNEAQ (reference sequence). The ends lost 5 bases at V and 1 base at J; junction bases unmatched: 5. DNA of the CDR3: TGTGCCAGCAGCCTGGGACAGGGGACATCCTACGAGCAGTACTTC. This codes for CASSLGQGTSYEQYF.

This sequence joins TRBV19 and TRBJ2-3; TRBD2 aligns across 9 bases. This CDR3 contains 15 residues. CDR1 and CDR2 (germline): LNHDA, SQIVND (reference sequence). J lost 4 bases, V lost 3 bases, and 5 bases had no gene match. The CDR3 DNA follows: TGTGCCAGTAGTATCCTCGCGGGGGGGGCAGATACGCAGTATTTT. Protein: CASSILAGGADTQYF.

The CDR3 region is CASSFLDSSNIQYF. CDR3 sequence (DNA): TGTGCCAGCAGCTTCCTGGACAGTTCAAACATTCAGTACTTC. J is TRBJ2-4 and V is TRBV7-9; D possibly corresponds to TRBD1 (6 bases). V lost 3 bases to trimming and J lost 6 bases, with 12 bases between them. Germline values: CDR1 SEHNR, CDR2 FQNEAQ (reference sequence). The CDR3 totals 14 residues.

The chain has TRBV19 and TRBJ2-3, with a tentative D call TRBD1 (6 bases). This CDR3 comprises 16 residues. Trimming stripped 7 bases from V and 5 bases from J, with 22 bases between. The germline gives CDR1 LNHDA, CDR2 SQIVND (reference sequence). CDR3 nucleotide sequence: TGTGCCAGTAAAAACCGGGACATAAATTGGGGAGATACGCAGTATTTT. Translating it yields CASKNRDINWGDTQYF.

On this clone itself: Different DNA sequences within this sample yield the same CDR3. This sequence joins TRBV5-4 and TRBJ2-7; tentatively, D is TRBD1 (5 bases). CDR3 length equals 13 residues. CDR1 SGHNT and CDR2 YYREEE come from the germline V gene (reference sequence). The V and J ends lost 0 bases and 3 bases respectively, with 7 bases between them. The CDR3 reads CASSLGGDYEQYF. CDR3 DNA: TGTGCCAGCAGCTTGGGGGGCGACTACGAGCAGTACTTC.

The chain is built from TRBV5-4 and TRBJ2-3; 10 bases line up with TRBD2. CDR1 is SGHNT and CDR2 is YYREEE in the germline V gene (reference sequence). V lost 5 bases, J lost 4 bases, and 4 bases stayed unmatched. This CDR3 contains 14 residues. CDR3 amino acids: CASRLAGGPDTQYF. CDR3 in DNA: TGTGCCAGCAGATTAGCGGGAGGACCAGATACGCAGTATTTT.

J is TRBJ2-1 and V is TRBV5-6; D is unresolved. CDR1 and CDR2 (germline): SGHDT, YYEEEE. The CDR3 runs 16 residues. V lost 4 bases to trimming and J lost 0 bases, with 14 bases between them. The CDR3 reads CASSPSFWPSYNEQFF. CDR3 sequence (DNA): TGTGCCAGCAGCCCCTCCTTTTGGCCCTCCTACAATGAGCAGTTCTTC.

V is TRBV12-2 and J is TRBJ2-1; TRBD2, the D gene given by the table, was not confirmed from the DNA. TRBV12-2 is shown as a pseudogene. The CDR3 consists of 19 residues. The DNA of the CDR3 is TGTGCAAGTCGCCCGGGTGGGGTTAGCGGGAGTAATAGTAGGAATGAGCAGTTCTTC. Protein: CASRPGGVSGSNSRNEQFF.